The present T cell receptor beta chain was sequenced within a study of blood T cell repertoires in COVID-19. Study as a whole: The United States, Italy and Spain provided the acute and convalescent COVID-19 samples.

The CDR3 runs to 15 residues. Trimming took 4 bases from V and 2 from J, leaving 16 bases between them. Germline CDR1 SGHNT, CDR2 YYREEE (reference sequence). Some clones are missing from TCRdb's copy, which holds only in-frame ones; the method was immunoSEQ multiplex PCR. The sample includes 400,000 to 500,000 clones, 88% of them seen just once. This TCR was sampled from a woman between 40 and 55 years old who had recovered from COVID-19. The chain has TRBV5-4 and TRBJ2-7; unclear D gene. Sequencing was done on a sample of PBMCs or T cells enriched from blood (not recorded which). The CDR3 nucleotides read TGTGCCAGCAGCCCTGGCCCCGTGACTCCCTACGAGCAGTACTTC. As protein: CASSPGPVTPYEQYF.